This T cell receptor (beta chain) was sequenced in a study of blood T cell repertoires in COVID-19. The overall study: The cDNA or gDNA used as material had been derived from T cells, B-cell-depleted T cells, or PBMCs.

Data came from immunoSEQ multiplex PCR; TCRdb stores just in-frame clones and leaves some out. The sample has roughly 100,000 clones, under 90% seen once. Germline CDR1 and CDR2: SGHVS and FQNEAQ. This CDR3 region has 12 residues. V lost 3 bases and J 10 bases, leaving 10 bases between the germline ends. This TCR was sampled from a human donor in a cohort sampled during active or convalescent COVID-19. The rearrangement links TRBV7-8 to TRBJ2-1; no clear D gene. Sequencing was done on a sample of peripheral blood. This CDR3 is CASSFSALEQFF. DNA of the CDR3: TGTGCCAGCAGCTTCAGCGCTTTGGAGCAGTTCTTC.